These 3 T cell receptor beta chains originate from one sample sequenced in a study of T cells in Graves' hyperthyroidism and ophthalmopathy. TCR beta CDR3 regions were amplified from RNA. First-round RT-PCR targeting the TCR CDR3 was performed with the HTBI primer set. TCRdb re-derived calls from the multiplex PCR reads in MiXCR, one entry per CDR3 protein. Found here are approximately 30,000 distinct CDR3 sequences, approximately 50% of them singletons; the top ten hold around a quarter. Specimen: blood. The receptors stem from a woman aged 40 to 50 with Graves' ophthalmopathy.

This clonotype was recorded at least ten times. The chain joins TRBV6-6 to TRBJ2-3, with 8 bases identical to TRBD2. The V gene end was trimmed by 3 bases and the J gene end by 5 bases; junction bases not matched to a gene: 7. The CDR3 is 15 amino acids. Germline V gene data show CDR1 as MNHNY and CDR2 as SVGAGI (reference sequence). CDR3 loop: CASSYNSGIRDTQYF. The CDR3 DNA reads TGTGCCAGCAGTTATAATAGCGGGATAAGAGATACGCAGTATTTT.

The V call is TRBV10-3, the J call TRBJ2-1; D not resolved. Trimming cost V 4 bases and J 8 bases, with 12 bases left between them. CDR1 is ENHRY and CDR2 is SYGVKD in the germline V gene. This CDR3 has 13 residues. The CDR3 loop reads CAISARQVDEQFF. The CDR3 DNA reads as TGTGCCATCAGTGCTAGACAAGTGGATGAGCAGTTCTTC.

This clonotype was detected ten times or more. The CDR3 loop is CASSLQRTGSTDTQYF. CDR3 bases: TGTGCCAGCAGCTTACAAAGGACAGGGTCGACAGATACGCAGTATTTT. The rearrangement uses TRBV11-1 and TRBJ2-3; 8 bases line up with TRBD1. Germline trimming cut 2 bases from V and 3 bases from J; bases unmatched to any gene: 7. The CDR3 consists of 16 residues. CDR1 is SGHAT, CDR2 FQDESV, per germline (reference sequence).